One TCR beta chain is described in this entry. It has no known antigen specificity. Within one base of it there is no much larger clone, and no base qualities were kept. TCR beta repertoires were profiled from peripheral blood of roughly 13 young patients with multiple sclerosis to demonstrate the VDJtools post-analysis software. The multiple sclerosis patients were children and adolescents ranging in age from about 6 to 16 years. Library preparation was by PCR. TCRdb names Illumina HiSeq 2500 as the instrument used. To reduce PCR and sequencing biases, unique molecular identifiers were built into the TCR beta cDNA libraries. Every 1 to 10 million input T cells yielded approximately 500,000 cDNA molecules, meaning each molecule approximated one T cell. The same protocol used for the earlier healthy control dataset was applied to prepare and sequence the patient libraries. Samples belonging to the same batch were prepared together, multiplexed and sequenced on a shared HiSeq lane. In the source study's methods: Raw barcoded reads were processed with MIGEC, discarding single-read molecular identifier groups before consensus assembly and CDR3 extraction. Clonotype tables were post-analysed with VDJtools, normalizing diversity by down-sampling all datasets to the smallest sample size. In repertoire overlap clustering, CDR3 amino acid sequences, but not nucleotide sequences, were matched to correct batch-related cross-sample contamination. The public reads were reprocessed in TCRdb via fastp at Q25 and MiXCR, keeping in-frame beta chains. CDR3 protein duplicates are merged, each entry listing the most common genes and DNA. In this record, the V and J calls reflect TCRdb's handling and not the investigators' own analysis. The sample table holds around 700,000 distinct CDR3 sequences, of which approximately 59% were seen once. The ten largest clones add up to approximately 10% of the sample.

The CDR1 and CDR2 encoded by the germline V gene are MNHEY and SVGEGT. The CDR3 holds 13 amino acids from the cysteine to the phenylalanine. Only the CDR3 DNA is retained, 39 bases long and in frame from the first base. The germline ends are 9 bases apart after V is trimmed by 0 bases and J by 7 bases. The data originate from a study of post-analysis software for immune sequencing data (dated by TCRdb to between 2015 and 2016). For the study in its entirety: Relapsing-remitting, secondary progressive and progressive-relapsing multiple sclerosis were recorded as disease courses, and subtype annotation was lacking for some patients. A subset of samples was prepared in parallel using single-end sample barcoding, then pooled and co-amplified after Illumina adapter ligation. The multiple sclerosis patient repertoires were compared with roughly twelve previously published healthy control repertoires from donors aged 6 to 25 years.

Points the paper makes about the study in general: Patients showed significantly higher frequencies than controls for a few TRBV segments, among them TRBV5-6, TRBV5-1 and TRBV20-1. Multiple sclerosis patients had significantly lower normalized Chao1 diversity than controls, a result that suggests substantial peripheral T-cell clonal expansion. Direct clustering with F measure revealed strong co-clustering of samples prepared in the same batch, which led to a batch-effect correction. The control group was slightly older than the multiple sclerosis patient group.

The receptor's source is a girl aged 2 to 10 with multiple sclerosis. Sequenced: blood. The chain is assembled from TRBV6-2 or TRBV6-3 and TRBJ1-1; TRBD1 is a possible D gene, resting on 6 matching bases. The CDR3 region has the sequence CASSYSPGHEAFF. The DNA reads TGTGCCAGCAGTTACTCACCGGGACATGAAGCTTTCTTT.